A selection of T cell receptor beta chains follows, all from one sample in a study of blood T cell repertoires in COVID-19. The assay was immunoSEQ multiplex PCR, and TCRdb's table has in-frame clones only and misses some. The data show about 370,000 clones, around 91% seen once. The sequenced sample consisted of PBMCs or T cells enriched from blood (not recorded which). These receptors all come from a man younger than 35 who had recovered from COVID-19. The CDR3 runs from the conserved cysteine through the conserved F or W. The D gene is left open where the match is weak. Size values are once, few and many counts, or a class for expanded clones, and some rows have none.

d_call j_call v_call clone_size cdr3_aa cdr3_nt
. TRBJ2-3 TRBV7-6 . CASSLGGGGLDTQYF TGTGCCAGCAGCTTAGGTGGGGGAGGCTTGGATACGCAGTATTTT
. TRBJ2-2 TRBV9 . CASSVGGGDTGELFF TGTGCCAGCAGCGTAGGAGGGGGTGACACCGGGGAGCTGTTTTTT
TRBD1 TRBJ2-7 TRBV7-9 . CASSRDRGGEQYF TGTGCCAGCAGCCGGGACAGGGGTGGCGAGCAGTACTTC
TRBD2 TRBJ2-7 TRBV5-1 . CASTPGGGDSYEQYF TGCGCCAGCACCCCGGGGGGGGGCGATTCCTACGAGCAGTACTTC
TRBD1 TRBJ1-4 TRBV15 . CATSRGDRAGEKLFF TGTGCCACCAGCAGAGGAGACAGGGCGGGTGAAAAACTGTTTTTT
TRBD1 TRBJ2-3 TRBV4-3 few CASSQEGDREVPDTQYF TGCGCCAGCAGCCAAGAAGGGGACAGGGAGGTGCCAGATACGCAGTATTTT
TRBD1 TRBJ1-3 TRBV4-1 few CASSQDRSTGSPSGNTIYF TGCGCCAGCAGCCAAGATCGGTCGACAGGGTCGCCTTCTGGAAACACCATATATTTT
. TRBJ1-6 TRBV6-2/TRBV6-3 . CASSEEDRRGIHF TGTGCCAGCAGCGAGGAAGACCGGCGAGGGATCCACTTT
TRBD1 TRBJ1-3 TRBV25-1 . CASTRTGWDTIYF TGTGCCAGCACCAGGACAGGGTGGGACACCATATATTTT
TRBD1 TRBJ1-2 TRBV27 . CASSYLIGGQGARGYTF TGTGCCAGCAGTTACCTCATAGGCGGACAGGGGGCGCGTGGCTACACCTTC
TRBD2 TRBJ2-7 TRBV28 . CASSITGLAGNEQYF TGTGCCAGCAGTATAACGGGACTAGCGGGAAACGAGCAGTACTTC
. TRBJ2-6 TRBV5-1 . CASSMTVMGEAGANVLTF TGCGCCAGCAGCATGACGGTGATGGGGGAGGCTGGGGCCAACGTCCTGACTTTC
TRBD2 TRBJ2-3 TRBV20-1 . CSASSGRAGDTQYF TGCAGTGCTAGTAGCGGGAGGGCCGGAGATACGCAGTATTTT
. TRBJ1-4 TRBV12-5 . CASGLVLSEGTTNEKLFF TGTGCTAGTGGTTTGGTACTTTCGGAGGGAACAACTAATGAAAAACTGTTTTTT
TRBD1 TRBJ2-7 TRBV5-1 few CASSPGQGFYYEQYF TGCGCCAGCAGCCCGGGACAGGGGTTTTACTACGAGCAGTACTTC
. TRBJ1-1 TRBV25-1 . CASSDRLYQAFF TGTGCCAGCAGTGACAGGTTATATCAAGCTTTCTTT
. TRBJ2-7 TRBV5-1 once CASSSGLISYEQYF TGCGCCAGCAGCTCGGGGTTGATTTCCTACGAGCAGTACTTC
. TRBJ1-3 TRBV28 . CASSLLPGHSGNTIYF TGTGCCAGCAGTTTACTTCCAGGGCACTCTGGAAACACCATATATTTT
. TRBJ2-2 TRBV5-8 . CASSLVGVGTGELFF TGTGCCAGCAGCTTGGTCGGGGTAGGCACCGGGGAGCTGTTTTTT
. TRBJ1-4 TRBV19 . CASRGRAQEKLFF TGTGCCAGTAGGGGCAGGGCGCAGGAAAAACTGTTTTTT
. TRBJ2-7 TRBV5-1 . CASSWGDRVTSGLPYEQYF TGCGCCAGCAGCTGGGGGGACAGGGTGACTAGCGGTCTACCCTACGAGCAGTACTTC
. TRBJ2-3 TRBV5-1 . CASSLTIYTDTQYF TGCGCCAGCAGCTTAACTATATACACAGATACGCAGTATTTT
. TRBJ2-1 TRBV9 once CASSVGSLYHEQFF TGTGCCAGCAGCGTCGGTTCTCTATATCATGAGCAGTTCTTC
. TRBJ2-5 TRBV5-1 . CASSLGGLEETQYF TGCGCCAGCAGCTTAGGTGGACTCGAAGAGACCCAGTACTTC
TRBD2 TRBJ2-5 TRBV5-5 . CASSRETSGGAGGVTQYF TGTGCCAGCAGCCGGGAGACTAGCGGGGGGGCCGGGGGCGTGACCCAGTACTTC
TRBD2 TRBJ2-5 TRBV23-1 once CASSPPEGTRGETQYF TGCGCCAGCAGTCCCCCGGAGGGGACTAGGGGAGAGACCCAGTACTTC
. TRBJ1-1 TRBV28 . CAIDMSGTEAFF TGTGCCATCGACATGTCGGGGACTGAAGCTTTCTTT
. TRBJ1-2 TRBV19 . CASTIQGDGYTF TGTGCCAGTACGATTCAGGGTGATGGCTACACCTTC
. TRBJ2-3 TRBV4-2 . CASSRTADSTDTQYF TGTGCCAGCAGCCGAACGGCGGATAGCACAGATACGCAGTATTTT
. TRBJ1-4 TRBV7-2 once CASSRGGGYSEKLFF TGTGCCAGCAGCCGTGGGGGGGGTTATAGTGAAAAACTGTTTTTT
. TRBJ2-2 TRBV27 . CASSSNAGVAGELFF TGTGCCAGCAGTTCTAACGCCGGGGTTGCCGGGGAGCTGTTTTTT
. TRBJ1-6 TRBV6-1 . CASSERAGSPLHF TGTGCCAGCAGTGAAAGGGCGGGTTCACCCCTCCACTTT
TRBD2 TRBJ2-2 TRBV19 . CASRGMAGVGTGELFF TGTGCCAGTAGGGGCATGGCGGGAGTGGGCACCGGGGAGCTGTTTTTT
TRBD1 TRBJ2-7 TRBV5-1 . CASSWTGQGYEQYF TGCGCCAGCAGCTGGACAGGACAGGGCTACGAGCAGTACTTC
TRBD1 TRBJ1-1 TRBV19 . CASGGQSYTEAFF TGTGCCAGTGGGGGACAGTCTTACACTGAAGCTTTCTTT
TRBD1 TRBJ1-2 TRBV4-1 . CASSQDWRDRGYGYTF TGCGCCAGCAGCCAAGATTGGAGGGACAGGGGATATGGCTACACCTTC
TRBD1 TRBJ1-5 TRBV28 . CASYTGAHQPQHF TGTGCCAGTTACACAGGGGCTCATCAGCCCCAGCATTTT
TRBD1 TRBJ1-6 TRBV9 . CASTSGGQRNSPLHF TGTGCCAGCACCTCCGGGGGACAGAGGAATTCACCCCTCCACTTT
. TRBJ2-3 TRBV5-1 . CASSFPQATDTQYF TGCGCCAGCAGCTTTCCACAGGCCACAGATACGCAGTATTTT
. TRBJ1-1 TRBV7-9 . CASSLRPSGNTEAFF TGTGCCAGCAGCTTACGGCCCTCGGGGAACACTGAAGCTTTCTTT
TRBD2 TRBJ2-2 TRBV9 . CASSKGLAGASGELFF TGTGCCAGCAGCAAGGGACTAGCGGGGGCTAGCGGGGAGCTGTTTTTT
. TRBJ1-1 TRBV6-5 . CASSYSTVMGTEAFF TGTGCCAGCAGTTACTCGACAGTGATGGGCACTGAAGCTTTCTTT
. TRBJ2-3 TRBV7-3 once CASSPGGRTDTQYF TGTGCCAGCAGCCCTGGCGGGCGTACAGATACGCAGTATTTT
. TRBJ1-3 TRBV6-1 . CASSGQFPSSGNTIYF TGTGCCAGCAGTGGACAGTTTCCCAGCTCTGGAAACACCATATATTTT
TRBD1 TRBJ2-7 TRBV15 . CATSSEGAGSYTNRYF TGTGCCACCAGCTCAGAGGGGGCAGGGTCCTACACAAATCGGTACTTC
. TRBJ1-3 TRBV5-1 . CASSLSTGSSGNTIYF TGCGCCAGCAGCCTTTCGACGGGAAGCTCTGGAAACACCATATATTTT
. TRBJ2-1 TRBV21-1 . CASSKDGGGADEQFF TGTGCCAGCAGCAAAGATGGCGGGGGGGCAGATGAGCAGTTCTTC
. TRBJ1-1 TRBV18 . CASSPQGHPNTEAFF TGTGCCAGCTCACCACAGGGACACCCGAACACTGAAGCTTTCTTT
TRBD1 TRBJ1-4 TRBV6-2/TRBV6-3 few CASSYGAATGLGEKLFF TGTGCCAGCAGTTACGGGGCGGCGACAGGGCTCGGTGAAAAACTGTTTTTT
TRBD1 TRBJ2-3 TRBV10-3 . CAIRAGQGTDTQYF TGTGCCATCAGGGCGGGACAGGGCACAGATACGCAGTATTTT
TRBD2 TRBJ2-1 TRBV30 . CARTSGSNEQFF TGTGCACGGACTAGCGGGAGCAATGAGCAGTTCTTC